A selection of T cell receptor beta chains follows, all from one sample in a study of OX40 agonist ivuxolimab in advanced cancers. Clones were read by immunoSEQ multiplex PCR, and TCRdb kept only the in-frame ones, dropping some. Here the sample spans 90,000 to 95,000 clones, more than 70% being singletons. Specimen: CD4+ or CD8+ T cells sorted from blood, collected in a trial of the OX40 agonist ivuxolimab. These receptors originate from an adult with an advanced solid tumor such as melanoma, head and neck, liver or kidney cancer. Both conserved end residues are part of each CDR3. The D gene is left open where the match is weak. Where a row states a size, it is once, few, many or the class of an expanded clone; other rows omit it.

V gene: TRBV6-1
D gene: -
J gene: TRBJ1-3
clone size: -
CDR3 protein: CASELRQSLRNTIYF
CDR3 DNA: TGTGCCAGCGAGCTTAGACAGTCTCTGCGGAACACCATATATTTT

V gene: TRBV5-1
D gene: -
J gene: TRBJ2-1
clone size: -
CDR3 protein: CASSLAPLSVAYNEQFF
CDR3 DNA: TGCGCCAGCAGCTTGGCCCCACTATCAGTCGCCTACAATGAGCAGTTCTTC

V gene: TRBV28
D gene: -
J gene: TRBJ1-1
clone size: -
CDR3 protein: CASSFGRTEAFF
CDR3 DNA: TGTGCCAGCAGTTTTGGACGGACTGAAGCTTTCTTT

V gene: TRBV27
D gene: -
J gene: TRBJ1-5
clone size: -
CDR3 protein: CASSLSLAGNQPQHF
CDR3 DNA: TGTGCCAGCAGTTTATCGTTGGCAGGGAATCAGCCCCAGCATTTT

V gene: TRBV7-3
D gene: TRBD2
J gene: TRBJ2-5
clone size: -
CDR3 protein: CASSRLAGGTVQETQYF
CDR3 DNA: TGTGCCAGCAGCCGACTAGCGGGAGGGACAGTTCAAGAGACCCAGTACTTC

V gene: TRBV5-1
D gene: TRBD1
J gene: TRBJ1-4
clone size: -
CDR3 protein: CASSLGGQGIEEKLFF
CDR3 DNA: TGCGCCAGCAGCTTGGGAGGACAGGGAATAGAGGAAAAACTGTTTTTT

V gene: TRBV4-3
D gene: -
J gene: TRBJ1-4
clone size: -
CDR3 protein: CASSQDLPGGSYNEKLFF
CDR3 DNA: TGCGCCAGCAGCCAGGACCTCCCCGGGGGCAGCTACAATGAAAAACTGTTTTTT

V gene: TRBV27
D gene: TRBD2
J gene: TRBJ2-3
clone size: -
CDR3 protein: CASSSILAGTSTDTQYF
CDR3 DNA: TGTGCCAGCAGTTCCATTTTAGCGGGAACTAGCACAGATACGCAGTATTTT

V gene: TRBV27
D gene: -
J gene: TRBJ1-4
clone size: -
CDR3 protein: CASSSVPRRREKLFF
CDR3 DNA: TGTGCCAGCAGTTCCGTACCGCGGCGAAGAGAAAAACTGTTTTTT

V gene: TRBV6-6
D gene: -
J gene: TRBJ1-4
clone size: -
CDR3 protein: CASSPDRGKLFF
CDR3 DNA: TGTGCCAGCAGTCCTGACCGAGGAAAACTGTTTTTT

V gene: TRBV7-2
D gene: TRBD1
J gene: TRBJ1-6
clone size: -
CDR3 protein: CASSHGRDRGNSPLHF
CDR3 DNA: TGTGCCAGCAGCCACGGCCGGGACAGGGGTAATTCACCCCTCCACTTT

V gene: TRBV5-4
D gene: TRBD2
J gene: TRBJ2-1
clone size: -
CDR3 protein: CASSIPGLENEQFF
CDR3 DNA: TGTGCCAGCAGCATACCGGGACTAGAGAATGAGCAGTTCTTC

V gene: TRBV27
D gene: -
J gene: TRBJ2-1
clone size: -
CDR3 protein: CASSLTSSVYNEQFF
CDR3 DNA: TGTGCCAGCAGTTTAACCTCTAGCGTTTACAATGAGCAGTTCTTC

V gene: TRBV7-3
D gene: -
J gene: TRBJ2-5
clone size: -
CDR3 protein: CASSLIMDGRETQYF
CDR3 DNA: TGTGCCAGCAGCTTAATCATGGATGGGAGGGAGACCCAGTACTTC

V gene: TRBV20-1
D gene: -
J gene: TRBJ1-4
clone size: -
CDR3 protein: CSATGEKLFF
CDR3 DNA: TGCAGTGCTACCGGGGAAAAACTGTTTTTT

V gene: TRBV18
D gene: -
J gene: TRBJ2-7
clone size: -
CDR3 protein: CASSPPTEPHEQYF
CDR3 DNA: TGTGCCAGCTCACCGCCGACAGAACCCCACGAGCAGTACTTC

V gene: TRBV29-1
D gene: -
J gene: TRBJ1-1
clone size: -
CDR3 protein: CSVKARREAFF
CDR3 DNA: TGCAGCGTTAAGGCTAGGAGGGAAGCTTTCTTT

V gene: TRBV10-3
D gene: -
J gene: TRBJ2-2
clone size: -
CDR3 protein: CAITRVRNTGELFF
CDR3 DNA: TGTGCCATCACACGGGTTCGGAACACCGGGGAGCTGTTTTTT

V gene: TRBV5-1
D gene: -
J gene: TRBJ1-2
clone size: -
CDR3 protein: CASSPEHGGYTF
CDR3 DNA: TGCGCCAGCAGCCCCGAGCATGGAGGCTACACCTTC

V gene: TRBV27
D gene: -
J gene: TRBJ2-7
clone size: -
CDR3 protein: CASSSTPPYEQYF
CDR3 DNA: TGTGCCAGCAGTTCTACCCCGCCATACGAGCAGTACTTC

V gene: TRBV4-1
D gene: TRBD1
J gene: TRBJ1-3
clone size: -
CDR3 protein: CASSQVTGVGNTIYF
CDR3 DNA: TGCGCCAGCAGCCAAGTAACAGGGGTTGGAAACACCATATATTTT

V gene: TRBV6-1
D gene: -
J gene: TRBJ1-2
clone size: -
CDR3 protein: CASSEDRDNYGYTF
CDR3 DNA: TGTGCCAGCAGTGAAGACAGGGATAACTATGGCTACACCTTC

V gene: TRBV10-1
D gene: TRBD1
J gene: TRBJ2-1
clone size: once
CDR3 protein: CASSESTGGMNEQFF
CDR3 DNA: TGCGCCAGCAGTGAGTCGACAGGGGGCATGAATGAGCAGTTCTTC

V gene: TRBV6-1
D gene: TRBD2
J gene: TRBJ2-1
clone size: -
CDR3 protein: CASSARSSGRLGNEQFF
CDR3 DNA: TGTGCCAGCAGTGCAAGATCTAGCGGGAGGCTGGGCAATGAGCAGTTCTTC

V gene: TRBV28
D gene: -
J gene: TRBJ1-1
clone size: -
CDR3 protein: CASNRYTEAFF
CDR3 DNA: TGTGCCAGCAACCGGTACACTGAAGCTTTCTTT